A selection of T cell receptor beta chains follows, all from one sample in a study of human T cells and chemical hapten exposure. Each CDR3 protein gets one entry after TCRdb re-called the RACE reads with MiXCR. The table lists roughly 380,000 distinct CDR3 sequences, around 5% of them singletons, with 2% to 2.5% in the top ten. The sequencing here drew on whole blood, taken in connection with sensitization to the hapten diphenylcyclopropenone (DPC). Receptor source: a woman in her forties or fifties with alopecia areata. Some clones in this sample may be carry-over from other donors' samples. Both conserved end residues are part of each CDR3. D genes are given only for firm matches. Expanded clones are given a class, and other clones once, few, many or no size at all.

TRBJ1-6,TRBD1,TRBV5-8,many,TGTGCCAGCAGCTTGTTTATACAGGGGTCCCCACCCCTCCACTTT,CASSLFIQGSPPLHF
TRBJ2-7,TRBD1,TRBV27,many,TGTGCCAGTTCCGCGGACAGGGGGTACGAGCAGTACTTC,CASSADRGYEQYF
TRBJ1-2,NA,TRBV27,NA,TGTGCCAGCAGTTCCCTAAACCTCGCGACAGTTAACTATGGCTACACCTTC,CASSSLNLATVNYGYTF
TRBJ1-5,NA,TRBV9,many,TGTGCCAGCAGTCGTGACGGTAATCAGCCCCAGCATTTT,CASSRDGNQPQHF
TRBJ2-5,TRBD1,TRBV12-3/TRBV12-4,few,TGTGCCAGCAGTTTGGCGCGGACAGGGGTGGAGACCCAGTACTTC,CASSLARTGVETQYF
TRBJ2-1,TRBD2,TRBV28,NA,TGTGCCAGCAGCCACATGGGGGCTAGCGGGAAGGGGGAGCAGTTCTTC,CASSHMGASGKGEQFF
TRBJ2-2,NA,TRBV6-5,few,TGTGCCAGCAGTTACTCGGCAGAATGGAGGACCGGGGAGCTGTTTTTT,CASSYSAEWRTGELFF
TRBJ1-6,NA,TRBV30,few,TGTGCCTGGGGGTTAGCGATTAATTCACCCCTCCACTTT,CAWGLAINSPLHF
TRBJ2-3,TRBD1,TRBV12-3/TRBV12-4,many,TGTGCCAGCAGTCCACTTCAGGGGGCCGGCACAGATACGCAGTATTTT,CASSPLQGAGTDTQYF
TRBJ1-4,NA,TRBV15,few,TGTGCCACCAGCAGCATGACAGCTCCGAATGAAAAACTGTTTTTT,CATSSMTAPNEKLFF
TRBJ1-1,TRBD1,TRBV7-9,NA,TGTGCCAGCATCCCGGACAGGGGGTGGACTGAAGCTTTCTTT,CASIPDRGWTEAFF
TRBJ1-1,NA,TRBV2,NA,TGTGCCAGCAGTGAAGGGACAACGAACACTGAAGCTTTCTTT,CASSEGTTNTEAFF
TRBJ2-3,TRBD2,TRBV27,few,TGTGCCAGCAGTTTATCAACCGGACTAGCGGGCACAGATACGCAGTATTTT,CASSLSTGLAGTDTQYF
TRBJ2-5,TRBD2,TRBV6-1,many,TGTGCCAGCAGTCCCCGAGAAAGCGGGAGGGGGGGACAAGAGACCCAGTACTTC,CASSPRESGRGGQETQYF
TRBJ1-1,NA,TRBV10-3,many,TGTGCCATCGGTTCGTACGACACTGAAGCTTTCTTT,CAIGSYDTEAFF
TRBJ2-3,TRBD2,TRBV6-5,few,TGTGCCAGCAGTTACTCTAGCGGGGGTATAGATACGCAGTATTTT,CASSYSSGGIDTQYF
TRBJ2-3,TRBD2,TRBV7-2,NA,TGTGCCAGCAGACTAAACTCTCGACTAGCGGGGGTGACAGATACGCAGTATTTT,CASRLNSRLAGVTDTQYF
TRBJ1-2,NA,TRBV30,few,TGTGCCTTTACCTCGGACACGGCTAACTATGGCTACACCTTC,CAFTSDTANYGYTF
TRBJ2-3,TRBD1,TRBV4-1,many,TGCGCCAGCAGCCGCTCCCCCCACGGGACAGGAAGCACAGATACGCAGTATTTT,CASSRSPHGTGSTDTQYF
TRBJ2-1,NA,TRBV20-1,few,TGCAGTGCTAGAGAGTTCTATGAGCAGTTCTTC,CSAREFYEQFF
TRBJ2-3,TRBD1,TRBV6-5,few,TGTGCCAGCAGTCAGACCAGGGGGCTGCGCACAGATACGCAGTATTTT,CASSQTRGLRTDTQYF
TRBJ2-4,NA,TRBV12-2,few,TGTGCAAGTCGCTTGAAGGGACTAGCGGGAGCCAAAAACATTCAGTACTTC,CASRLKGLAGAKNIQYF
TRBJ2-3,TRBD2,TRBV6-5,many,TGTGCCAGCAGCTCGAATCTAGCGGGGGGTAGAGATACGCAGTATTTT,CASSSNLAGGRDTQYF
TRBJ2-3,TRBD2,TRBV12-3/TRBV12-4,many,TGTGCCAGCAGTCAGGCCACTAGCGGGCCACGGGATACGCAGTATTTT,CASSQATSGPRDTQYF
TRBJ1-5,NA,TRBV30,many,TGTGCCTGGGGTCGGGGGGTCCATCAGCCCCAGCATTTT,CAWGRGVHQPQHF
TRBJ2-3,NA,TRBV2,many,TGTGCCAGCACCAGGAGGGGTGGCGCAGATACGCAGTATTTT,CASTRRGGADTQYF
TRBJ1-2,NA,TRBV11-2,many,TGTGCCAGCAGCTTAGGGACTATCTATGGCTACACCTTC,CASSLGTIYGYTF
TRBJ2-3,NA,TRBV5-1,few,TGCGCCAGCCGAAGTACAGGCGGAACAGATACGCAGTATTTT,CASRSTGGTDTQYF
TRBJ2-3,TRBD2,TRBV3-1,few,TGTGCCAGCAGCATCCTAGCGGTAGATACGCAGTATTTT,CASSILAVDTQYF
TRBJ2-3,NA,TRBV20-1,few,TGCAGTGCTCTGATGACGACTAGCACAGATACGCAGTATTTT,CSALMTTSTDTQYF
TRBJ2-3,TRBD2,TRBV20-1,few,TGCAGTGCTAGCGGGGGGAGCACAGATACGCAGTATTTT,CSASGGSTDTQYF
TRBJ2-3,NA,TRBV21-1,many,TGTGCCAGCAAAGCAGATACGCAGTATTTT,CASKADTQYF
TRBJ2-1,NA,TRBV7-2,NA,TGTGCCAGCCGATCCCCAGGGGGGAATGAGCAGTTCTTC,CASRSPGGNEQFF
TRBJ2-7,NA,TRBV28,many,TGTGCCAGCAGTCTGTCCCTGACTAGCTACGAGCAGTACTTC,CASSLSLTSYEQYF
TRBJ2-1,TRBD1,TRBV24-1,NA,TGTGCCACCAGTGATCGGACAGGGGACAATGAGCAGTTCTTC,CATSDRTGDNEQFF
TRBJ1-1,TRBD1,TRBV6-6,many,TGTGCCAGCAGTTACTTGGGACAGGGGGACACTGAAGCTTTCTTT,CASSYLGQGDTEAFF
TRBJ2-5,NA,TRBV7-6,many,TGTGCCAGCAGCTTATTCGGACCGTCGTACCAAGAGACCCAGTACTTC,CASSLFGPSYQETQYF
TRBJ1-6,TRBD1,TRBV7-9,many,TGTGCCAGCAGCTTTGAGGGACAGGGCAATTCACCCCTCCACTTT,CASSFEGQGNSPLHF
TRBJ2-1,NA,TRBV6-2/TRBV6-3,many,TGTGCCAGCAGTGGGGTTGTTCCCGCAGAGCAGTTCTTC,CASSGVVPAEQFF
TRBJ1-2,TRBD1,TRBV29-1,many,TGCAGCGTTATGACAGGGATCTATGGCTACACCTTC,CSVMTGIYGYTF
TRBJ1-1,NA,TRBV5-1,many,TGCGCCAGCAGCTCCGAAAGCCTGAACACTGAAGCTTTCTTT,CASSSESLNTEAFF
TRBJ2-3,NA,TRBV18,few,TGTGCCAGCTCACCCCTTGTTTGGGATACGCAGTATTTT,CASSPLVWDTQYF
TRBJ2-1,TRBD2,TRBV20-1,many,TGCAGTGCTAGAGTTACTAGCGGTTATAGCTCCTACAATGAGCAGTTCTTC,CSARVTSGYSSYNEQFF
TRBJ2-1,NA,TRBV16,many,TGTGCCAGCAGCCAATCCGGGGATGGGGGTGAGCAGTTCTTC,CASSQSGDGGEQFF
TRBJ2-4,NA,TRBV6-2/TRBV6-3,many,TGTGCCAGCAGTTACCAAAAAAACATTCAGTACTTC,CASSYQKNIQYF
TRBJ1-1,NA,TRBV7-2,NA,TGTGCCAGCAGCTTAAGGAGCGCTGAAGCTTTCTTT,CASSLRSAEAFF
TRBJ2-3,TRBD2,TRBV29-1,many,TGCAGCGTTGAGGCTAGCGGGAGCACAGATACGCAGTATTTT,CSVEASGSTDTQYF
TRBJ2-1,NA,TRBV12-3/TRBV12-4,many,TGTGCCAGTGCCCCTCAAAGAAAGAACAATGAGCAGTTCTTC,CASAPQRKNNEQFF